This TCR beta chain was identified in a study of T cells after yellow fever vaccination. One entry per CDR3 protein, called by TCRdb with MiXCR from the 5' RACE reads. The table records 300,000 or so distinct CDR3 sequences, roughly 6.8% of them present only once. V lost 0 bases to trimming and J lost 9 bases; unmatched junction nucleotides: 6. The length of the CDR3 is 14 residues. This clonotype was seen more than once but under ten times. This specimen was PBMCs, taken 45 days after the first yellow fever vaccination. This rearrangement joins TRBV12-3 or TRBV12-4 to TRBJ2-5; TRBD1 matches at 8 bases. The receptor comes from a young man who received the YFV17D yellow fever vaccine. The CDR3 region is CASSLAGQGLPQYF. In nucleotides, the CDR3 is TGTGCCAGCAGTTTAGCAGGACAGGGTTTGCCCCAGTACTTC.